What follows describes a single T cell receptor beta chain. Its antigen is still unknown. Method: immunoSEQ multiplex PCR; TCRdb's copy keeps in-frame clones and lacks some. Found here are roughly 92,000 clones, roughly 91% of them singletons; the top ten hold just under 5%. The CDR3 has 15 residues. Germline lookup yields CDR1 KGHDR and CDR2 SFDVKD. The ends were cut back, 2 bases at V and 1 base at J, with 9 bases in the middle. The data belong to a study of T cell responses to AZD1222 COVID-19 vaccine. Study-wide results and caveats: Females outnumbered males among donors, who were mostly white British; clonal diversity was possibly underestimated.

The V gene is TRBV24-1, the J gene TRBJ2-3, with D maybe TRBD1 (6 bases). This material consisted of peripheral blood, taken 28 days after the second AZD1222 dose. The receptor was derived from an adult who received the AZD1222 COVID-19 vaccine. The chain's CDR3 is CATSDSRTGTDTQYF. CDR3 DNA sequence: TGTGCCACCAGTGATTCCCGGACAGGCACAGATACGCAGTATTTT.